The TCR beta chain under discussion was sequenced for a study of vaccination and CD4 T cells after COVID-19. Study summary: Median time from second vaccine dose to sampling was 60 to 80 days (14 to 241). Points from the study as a whole: The study found median SARS-CoV-2-reactive clonotypes rising from 21 to 38, not significantly.

Germline loops: CDR1 MNHEY, CDR2 SMNVEV (reference sequence). The CDR3 covers 13 residues. V shed 8 bases and J 6 bases; nucleotides not matched to a gene: 7. A remark on this clonotype: Its antigen is unidentified.

One entry per CDR3 protein results from TCRdb running MiXCR on the PCR reads. Of roughly 14,000 distinct CDR3 sequences listed, 69% are singletons. Here the sequenced sample was CD4+ T cells from blood, taken after SARS-CoV-2 vaccination. The source of this sequence is a human donor who had recovered from COVID-19. V is TRBV27 and J is TRBJ1-2; 9 positions agree with TRBD1. The CDR3 sequence is CASGNRGLHGYTF. CDR3 DNA sequence: TGTGCCAGCGGGAACAGGGGGCTTCATGGCTACACCTTC.